Shown below are 10 T cell receptor beta chains from a single sample sequenced in a study of cytomegalovirus exposure and HLA in healthy donors. The PCR had 60 Vbeta and 13 Jbeta primers. The protocol was immunoSEQ multiplex PCR, while the TCRdb copy is restricted to in-frame clones and leaves out a portion. The sample holds approximately 140,000 clones, 75% to 80% seen once. Sequenced material: PBMCs. The receptors originated from a woman aged 55-75 years in good health and CMV-seronegative.

CDR3 residues: CASSLGDSYNEQFF. The CDR3 nucleotides are TGTGCCAGCAGCTTGGGAGACTCCTACAATGAGCAGTTCTTC. The chain has TRBV11-2 and TRBJ2-1, with D maybe TRBD2 (5 bases). V lost 3 bases and J 0 bases, leaving 6 bases between the germline ends. This CDR3 comprises 14 residues. Germline V gene lookup returns CDR1 SGHAT and CDR2 FQNNGV.

The chain joins TRBV7-9 to TRBJ1-1, with 8 positions matching TRBD1. Germline CDR1 and CDR2: SEHNR and FQNEAQ (reference sequence). With 3 bases clipped from V and 0 bases from J, the junction kept 3 bases outside the gene matches. This CDR3 spans 15 amino acids. In DNA, the CDR3 is TGTGCCAGCAGCTTGCACAGGGGGGTGAACACTGAAGCTTTCTTT. This translates into CASSLHRGVNTEAFF.

V and J are TRBV5-1 and TRBJ2-1, with D maybe TRBD2 (6 bases). The CDR3 is made up of 14 amino acids. V lost 2 bases and J lost 8, with 14 bases in between. CDR1 and CDR2 (germline): SGHRS, YFSETQ. This CDR3 is CASSLGLASDEQFF. The CDR3 DNA follows: TGCGCCAGCAGCTTAGGGCTAGCGAGCGATGAGCAGTTCTTC. The full variable domain, with the rest looked up from reference TRBV5-1 and TRBJ2-1, is KAGVTQTPRYLIKTRGQQVTLSCSPISGHRSVSWYQQTPGQGLQFLFEYFSETQRNKGNFPGRFSGRQFSNSRSEMNVSTLELGDSALYLCASSLGLASDEQFFGPGTRLTVL.

The chain uses TRBV14 and TRBJ1-1; no clear D. The CDR3 runs to 15 residues. The V gene lost 1 base and the J gene lost 0 bases, with 9 bases spanning the gap. Germline V gives CDR1 SGHDN, CDR2 FVKESK. In DNA, the CDR3 is TGTGCCAGCAGCCAAGCGGGGAACCTGAACACTGAAGCTTTCTTT. It codes for CASSQAGNLNTEAFF.

This chain joins TRBV5-6 and TRBJ2-7; unclear D gene. The CDR3 totals 12 residues. Germline V gives CDR1 SGHDT, CDR2 YYEEEE. V lost 1 base, J lost 6 bases, and 8 bases lay in between. The CDR3 DNA reads TGTGCCAGCAGCTTGCTACAGCTCGAGCAGTACTTC. Protein product: CASSLLQLEQYF.

The V call is TRBV5-4, the J call TRBJ1-3; 8 nucleotides match TRBD1. This CDR3 contains 15 residues. Germline CDR1 and CDR2: SGHNT and YYREEE (reference sequence). V gave up 4 bases and J gave up 1 base; unmatched junction bases: 4. The CDR3 nucleotides read TGTGCCAGCAGCCGCCGACAGGGGTCTGGAAACACCATATATTTT. This codes for CASSRRQGSGNTIYF. Using reference TRBV5-4 and TRBJ1-3 for the parts outside the CDR3, the full variable domain is ETGVTQSPTHLIKTRGQQVTLRCSSQSGHNTVSWYQQALGQGPQFIFQYYREEENGRGNFPPRFSGLQFPNYSSELNVNALELDDSALYLCASSRRQGSGNTIYFGEGSWLTVV.

The count of this clone is one. The V gene is TRBV9, the J gene TRBJ2-3; TRBD1 matches at 7 bases. The CDR3 is made up of 14 amino acids. Germline-derived CDR1 and CDR2 are SGDLS and YYNGEE. Trimming took 3 bases from V and 5 from J; bases not matched to a gene: 6. DNA for the CDR3: TGTGCCAGCAGCGCAGCCAGACAGGGAGATACGCAGTATTTT. Translated: CASSAARQGDTQYF.

The V call is TRBV7-3, the J call TRBJ2-7; 10 bases fit TRBD1. The V and J ends lost 5 bases and 3 bases, in that order; junction bases with no gene match: 7. The germline CDR1 and CDR2 sequences are SGHTA and FQGTGA. The CDR3 totals 15 residues. Here the CDR3 reads CASSPGTGVDYEQYF. Here the CDR3 DNA reads TGTGCCAGCAGCCCGGGGACAGGGGTGGACTACGAGCAGTACTTC. Filled out from reference TRBV7-3 and TRBJ2-7, the complete variable domain reads GAGVSQTPSNKVTEKGKYVELRCDPISGHTALYWYRQSLGQGPEFLIYFQGTGAADDSGLPNDRFFAVRPEGSVSTLKIQRTERGDSAVYLCASSPGTGVDYEQYFGPGTRLTVT.

The rearrangement links TRBV5-1 to TRBJ2-7; maybe TRBD1 (5 bases). From germline, CDR1 is SGHRS and CDR2 YFSETQ. V was cut by 0 bases and J by 0 bases, with 7 bases left in between. CDR3 length: 14 amino acids. The CDR3 region is CASSLGQPSYEQYF. Written as DNA, the CDR3 is TGCGCCAGCAGCTTGGGACAGCCCTCCTACGAGCAGTACTTC.

The chain uses TRBV30 and TRBJ1-6, with TRBD1 identical over 8 bases. Germline values: CDR1 GTSNPN, CDR2 SVGIG (reference sequence). The V and J ends lost 3 bases and 6 bases, in that order; junction bases with no gene match: 16. This CDR3 is built from 18 residues. CDR3 bases: TGTGCCTGGAGCCGGGGTTCAGGCCAGGGGGCGTTTAATTCACCCCTCCACTTT. It translates to CAWSRGSGQGAFNSPLHF. Using reference TRBV30 and TRBJ1-6 for the parts outside the CDR3, the full variable domain is SQTIHQWPATLVQPVGSPLSLECTVEGTSNPNLYWYRQAAGRGLQLLFYSVGIGQISSEVPQNLSASRPQDRQFILSSKKLLLSDSGFYLCAWSRGSGQGAFNSPLHFGNGTRLTVT.